This T cell receptor beta chain was recovered during a study of patients and donors after allogeneic stem cell transplantation (TCRdb year 2020). This clonotype was seen more than once but under ten times. The antigen it binds to is not known. Per-nucleotide qualities are absent, and no much larger clonotype sits a single base away. Inclusive of the bounding cysteine and phenylalanine, the CDR3 is 15 residues long. Of the read, only the CDR3 DNA is kept; its 45 bases are in frame from base 1. Based on the germline V gene, the CDR1 and CDR2 sequences are MNHEY and SVGEGT. Trimming costs V 2 bases and J 4 bases, and their ends lie 9 bases apart. Receptor libraries were prepared by RT-PCR. Instrument on record: NextSeq 550. In TCRdb, the public reads were trimmed at Q25 with fastp and aligned with MiXCR, with productive beta chains retained. Each CDR3 protein gets just one entry, which takes the most common genes and DNA from the rows behind it. Present in this sample are some 960,000 distinct CDR3 sequences, about a sixth of which were seen just once. Roughly 6% of the sample belongs to the ten largest clones.

The material sequenced was blood, either unsorted or a sorted T cell fraction (not recorded which). The sequence is built from TRBV6-2 or TRBV6-3 and TRBJ2-6, with TRBD2 tentatively as D gene (5 bases match). The origin of this receptor is a human donor who was either an allogeneic HSCT recipient or a stem cell or donor lymphocyte infusion donor (not recorded which). It is not recorded whose cells these are; they may come from a transplant donor. In nucleotide form, the sequence is TGTGCCAGCAGTTACCCGGGGTACGGGGCCAACGTCCTGACTTTC. Translation gives CASSYPGYGANVLTF.